These T cell receptor beta chains were read from a single sample in a study of T cells in Graves' hyperthyroidism and ophthalmopathy. TCRdb reprocessed the multiplex PCR reads via MiXCR and lists one record per CDR3 protein. Here the sample spans fewer than 350,000 distinct CDR3 sequences, roughly a fifth being singletons. The sample comprised blood. Receptors were obtained from a man aged 45-65 years with Graves' ophthalmopathy. Each CDR3 is given with its conserved first and last residue. The order of the fields is J gene, clone size, V gene, D gene, CDR3 DNA, CDR3 protein. The D gene is left open where the match is weak. Clone size appears in some rows only: once, few, many, or a class for an expanded clone.

TRBJ2-1	many	TRBV7-8	TRBD2	TGTGCCAGCAGCTTCTCTATAACGGGACTAGCGGACAATGAGCAGTTCTTC	CASSFSITGLADNEQFF
TRBJ1-3	many	TRBV28	-	TGTGCCAGCAGTTTGGAACTCCTTCGTGGAAACACCATATATTTT	CASSLELLRGNTIYF
TRBJ2-7	-	TRBV2	-	TGTGCCACCCAACGGACTATCCTTGGGGAGCAGTACTTC	CATQRTILGEQYF
TRBJ2-6	-	TRBV6-1	-	TGTGCCAGCAGTGCCGCGGGACAAGCCAACGTCCTGACTTTC	CASSAAGQANVLTF
TRBJ1-1	many	TRBV6-1	-	TGTGCCAGCACCCCGATTTCTGCGAACACTGAAGCTTTCTTT	CASTPISANTEAFF
TRBJ2-2	-	TRBV20-1	TRBD2	TGCAGTGCTAGGGGGCGGGAGGGCCGGTCCGGGGAGCTGTTTTTT	CSARGREGRSGELFF
TRBJ1-2	many	TRBV14	-	TGTGCCAGCAGCCGTTACAGGGAAGGCTACACCTTC	CASSRYREGYTF
TRBJ1-1	few	TRBV5-1	-	TGCGCCAGCAGCCCCTCGGGGCCCCAGACTGAAGCTTTCTTT	CASSPSGPQTEAFF
TRBJ1-6	many	TRBV3-1	TRBD1	TGTGCCAGCAGCCACGGGACAGATAATTCACCCCTCCACTTT	CASSHGTDNSPLHF
TRBJ2-7	few	TRBV2	-	TGTGCCAGCAGTGTCGCCCGGCGATTCTACGAGCAGTACTTC	CASSVARRFYEQYF
TRBJ2-5	few	TRBV20-1	-	TGCAGTGCTAGGAGGGCTATGAGGAAGACCCAGTACTTC	CSARRAMRKTQYF
TRBJ1-1	many	TRBV5-1	-	TGTGCCAGCAGTTTACAAGGATCCATGAACACTGAAGCTTTCTTT	CASSLQGSMNTEAFF
TRBJ2-5	-	TRBV28	-	TGTGCCAGCAGGACAGCCCAAGAGACCCAGTACTTC	CASRTAQETQYF
TRBJ2-7	-	TRBV7-3	TRBD2	TGTGCCAGCAGCTTGGAAGGGGCTAGCGGGACCTACGAGCAGTACTTC	CASSLEGASGTYEQYF
TRBJ1-1	-	TRBV20-1	-	TGCAGTGCTCCCGAACGAGCGGTGAACACTGAAGCTTTCTTT	CSAPERAVNTEAFF
TRBJ2-7	few	TRBV6-2/TRBV6-3	TRBD2	TGTGCCAGCAGCCCTAGCGGCTCCACCTACGAGCAGTACTTC	CASSPSGSTYEQYF
TRBJ2-5	-	TRBV5-4	-	TGTGCCAGCAGCTTAGGGCCGGAGACCCAGTACTTC	CASSLGPETQYF
TRBJ1-5	few	TRBV13	TRBD1	TGTGCCAGCAGCTCAACAGGGGACGGGAACAATCAGCCCCAGCATTTT	CASSSTGDGNNQPQHF
TRBJ2-2	many	TRBV6-5	-	TGTGCCAGCAGTTACCGGCCGAACACCGGGGAGCTGTTTTTT	CASSYRPNTGELFF
TRBJ2-7	many	TRBV5-8	-	TGTGCCAGCAGCTCGACAGAAAAGGCTGGCTACGAGCAGTACTTC	CASSSTEKAGYEQYF
TRBJ2-1	few	TRBV24-1	TRBD2	TGTGCCACCAGTGATTTGAAGCTAGCGGGAGGGGGGTCCTACAATGAGCAGTTCTTC	CATSDLKLAGGGSYNEQFF
TRBJ1-3	few	TRBV20-1	-	TGCGGGGTGGGGGGAACCTCTGCTGGAAACACCATATATTTT	CGVGGTSAGNTIYF
TRBJ1-5	-	TRBV19	-	TGTGCCAGTAGTATAGGAGCCGGGGCAAATCAGCCCCAGCATTTT	CASSIGAGANQPQHF
TRBJ2-1	many	TRBV2	TRBD2	TGTGCCAGCAGGGGAGCGGGAGGCCCCTACAATGAGCAGTTCTTC	CASRGAGGPYNEQFF
TRBJ2-3	-	TRBV19	TRBD1	TGTGCCAGCCAGGGGGATCTCTTACGGGATACGCAGTATTTT	CASQGDLLRDTQYF
TRBJ2-6	many	TRBV28	-	TGTGCTGTGTGGCACTCTGGGGCCAACGTCCTGACTTTC	CAVWHSGANVLTF
TRBJ2-1	-	TRBV19	TRBD2	TGTGCCAGTAGTGTGACTAGCGGGAGGGGACCGTTCTTC	CASSVTSGRGPFF
TRBJ2-7	-	TRBV7-2	TRBD2	TGTGCCAGCAACCCTAGCGGGGGACGGTACGAGCAGTACTTC	CASNPSGGRYEQYF
TRBJ2-7	few	TRBV4-1	-	TGCGCCAGCAGCCAAGGAGCAGGGGGGCGGATGTACGAGCAGTACTTC	CASSQGAGGRMYEQYF
TRBJ2-7	few	TRBV28	TRBD2	TGTGCCAGCAGTTATAAGCTAGCGGGAGCCTACGAGCAGTACTTC	CASSYKLAGAYEQYF
TRBJ2-3	many	TRBV7-9	TRBD2	TGTGCCAGCAGGCCCGGGACTAGCGGGAGTGGCCCCCCAGATACGCAGTATTTT	CASRPGTSGSGPPDTQYF
TRBJ2-7	many	TRBV30	-	TGTGCCTGGAGTGTAGCTCAGCGGGAGCAGTACTTC	CAWSVAQREQYF
TRBJ1-3	few	TRBV7-3	-	TGTGCCAGCAGCTTAACGTTGGCAGGCTCTGGAAACACCATATATTTT	CASSLTLAGSGNTIYF
TRBJ1-5	-	TRBV20-1	-	TGCAGTGCTAATGCTGGATCCAATCAGCCCCAGCATTTT	CSANAGSNQPQHF
TRBJ2-3	few	TRBV9	-	TGTGCCAGCAGCGACGAGGCGGGACCGCACACAGATACGCAGTATTTT	CASSDEAGPHTDTQYF
TRBJ1-6	-	TRBV5-1	-	TGCGCCAGCAGCTTGGAAGGGTATAATTCACCCCTCCACTTT	CASSLEGYNSPLHF
TRBJ1-1	-	TRBV9	-	TGTGCCAGCAGCGTAGGAGAAGGGAGGGTTGAAGCTTTCTTT	CASSVGEGRVEAFF
TRBJ2-2	few	TRBV3-1	-	TGTGCCAGCAGCCAAGCTTCAGGGACCGGGGAGCTGTTTTTT	CASSQASGTGELFF
TRBJ2-1	few	TRBV28	-	TGTGCCAGCAGTCTCCCCCCACTTTACAATGAGCAGTTCTTC	CASSLPPLYNEQFF
TRBJ2-7	-	TRBV5-1	TRBD1	TGCGCCAGCAGCTGGGGGGACAGGGATAGCAACGAGCAGTACTTC	CASSWGDRDSNEQYF
TRBJ1-2	many	TRBV28	TRBD1	TGTGCCAGCAGTGAAGGACAGGGCTATGGCTACACCTTC	CASSEGQGYGYTF
TRBJ2-5	many	TRBV28	TRBD1	TGTGCCAGCAGTTTAGAGACAGGGCAGGGTGAGACCCAGTACTTC	CASSLETGQGETQYF
TRBJ1-6	-	TRBV6-1	-	TGTGCCAGCAGTGGACGGACGCAAAATTCACCCCTCCACTTT	CASSGRTQNSPLHF
TRBJ2-7	-	TRBV20-1	-	TGCAGTGCTAGAGACAGGCACGTCTACGAGCAGTACTTC	CSARDRHVYEQYF
TRBJ1-2	-	TRBV20-1	-	TGCAGTGCTGAACCGCGGACAGCTATCTATGGCTACACCTTC	CSAEPRTAIYGYTF
TRBJ2-1	few	TRBV5-1	-	TGCGCCAGCAGCTCTGCGCGTGAGCAGTTCTTC	CASSSAREQFF
TRBJ2-2	many	TRBV7-2	-	TGTGCCAGCAGCTTCCGAGGTAGACCCGGGGAGCTGTTTTTT	CASSFRGRPGELFF
TRBJ1-2	few	TRBV6-5	-	TGTGCCAGCAGTTACCCCAACTATGGCTACACCTTC	CASSYPNYGYTF
TRBJ1-1	many	TRBV30	-	TGTGCCTGGGACTGGAGTAACACTGAAGCTTTCTTT	CAWDWSNTEAFF
TRBJ2-2	few	TRBV6-2/TRBV6-3	TRBD2	TGTGCCAGCAGCAGGGACTACTACACCGGGGAGCTGTTTTTT	CASSRDYYTGELFF
TRBJ2-7	-	TRBV7-2	-	TGTGCCAGCAGCTCCGCCCGATCCTACGAGCAGTACTTC	CASSSARSYEQYF
TRBJ2-1	-	TRBV29-1	-	TGCAGCGTTGAGGTCGCAGGGAGCTCCTACAATGAGCAGTTCTTC	CSVEVAGSSYNEQFF
TRBJ1-1	few	TRBV7-9	TRBD1	TGTGCCAGCAGCTTACGAGACAGGGGGAACACTGAAGCTTTCTTT	CASSLRDRGNTEAFF
TRBJ1-2	many	TRBV11-2	-	TGTGCCAGCAGCTTACAAACGTATAACTATGGCTACACCTTC	CASSLQTYNYGYTF